Included here is one T cell receptor (beta chain) sequence, with context. The target antigen is unknown. This sample is drawn from a study of blood T cells in healthy people across ages. With a J-beta primer mix and a sample-barcoded 5' primer, a second PCR ran about 7 to 12 cycles. Carrying 12 random nucleotides, a template-switch adaptor labeled each individual cDNA molecule. Each CDR3 protein is one row after TCRdb ran MiXCR on the 5' RACE reads. The table records 1.4 million or so distinct CDR3 sequences, roughly 43% of them present only once. The V segment lost 2 bases and the J segment 0 bases; nucleotides outside the gene matches: 4. Germline V gene lookup returns CDR1 LGHNA and CDR2 YNFKEQ. The CDR3 is 16 residues long. The study's findings and limits: Unknown CMV status may confound age-related changes in expanded clones. It was not possible, with unsorted PBMCs, to conclusively compare naive and antigen-experienced cells. Getting older went along with TCR beta diversity per million T cells dropping roughly linearly.

V is TRBV4-2 and J is TRBJ2-1; 7 positions match TRBD2. The sequencing sample was made of blood. The receptor was derived from a woman aged 18-29 years in good health. The CDR3 sequence: CASSQPGGSSYNEQFF. As DNA, the CDR3 is TGTGCCAGCAGCCAACCCGGGGGGAGCTCCTACAATGAGCAGTTCTTC.